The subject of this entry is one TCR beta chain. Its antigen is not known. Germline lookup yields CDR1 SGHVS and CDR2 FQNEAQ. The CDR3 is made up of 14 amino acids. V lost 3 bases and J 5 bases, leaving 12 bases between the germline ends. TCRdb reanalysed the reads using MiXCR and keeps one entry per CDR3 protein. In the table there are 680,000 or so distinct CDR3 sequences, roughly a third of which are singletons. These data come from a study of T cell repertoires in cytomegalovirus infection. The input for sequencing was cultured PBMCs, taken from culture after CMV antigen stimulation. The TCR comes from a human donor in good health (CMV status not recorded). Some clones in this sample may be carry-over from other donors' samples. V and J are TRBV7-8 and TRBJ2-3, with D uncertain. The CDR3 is CASSLYRFGDTQYF. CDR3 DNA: TGTGCCAGCAGCTTGTATAGATTCGGAGATACGCAGTATTTT.